These 30 T cell receptor beta chains were sequenced from one sample in a study of blood T cell repertoires in COVID-19. Clones were sequenced by immunoSEQ multiplex PCR, and TCRdb holds only the in-frame ones, with some missing. The sample lists roughly 60,000 clones, 75% to 90% occurring once. The sample was peripheral blood. The receptors stem from a man aged 25 to 40 with COVID-19, enrolled during active disease.

This clone came up once. The rearrangement joins TRBV7-8 to TRBJ1-2, with TRBD1 identical over 11 bases. Germline V gene lookup returns CDR1 SGHVS and CDR2 FQNEAQ. V dropped 2 bases and J dropped 4; count of bases not matched to a gene: 9. The CDR3 loop spans 17 amino acids. The CDR3 loop is CASSLRAGQGDLYGYTF. The CDR3 coding sequence is TGTGCCAGCAGCTTAAGGGCGGGACAGGGGGATCTCTATGGCTACACCTTC.

CDR3 sequence: CASSIALHEQYF. The CDR3, as DNA: TGTGCCAGCAGTATAGCGCTCCACGAGCAGTACTTC. This rearrangement joins TRBV2 to TRBJ2-7, with D perhaps matching TRBD2 (5 bases). The ends were cut back, 5 bases at V and 5 bases at J, with 10 bases in the middle. Germline loops: CDR1 SNHLY, CDR2 FYNNEI. This CDR3 comprises 12 residues.

The chain is built from TRBV9 and TRBJ2-1; 8 positions agree with TRBD1. The CDR3 runs to 15 residues. Germline-derived CDR1 and CDR2 are SGDLS and YYNGEE. After removal of 4 bases from V and 7 bases from J, the junction contained 10 bases not matched to a gene. CDR3 amino acids: CASSPTTGEVNEQFF. Written as DNA, the CDR3 is TGTGCCAGCAGCCCAACGACAGGGGAGGTGAATGAGCAGTTCTTC.

The chain employs TRBV6-4 and TRBJ2-3, with D tentatively TRBD2 (6 bases). The V end was cut by 3 bases, the J end by 2 bases, with 15 bases between. The CDR3 runs 16 residues. Germline CDR1 reads MRHNA; CDR2 reads SNTAGT. CDR3 in DNA: TGTGCCAGCAGTGAAGGGGAGGACGGTTCCACAGATACGCAGTATTTT. Translated: CASSEGEDGSTDTQYF.

This clone turned up a few times. V usage is TRBV27 and J usage is TRBJ1-2; D may be TRBD1 (6 bases). V was cut by 3 bases and J by 8 bases, with 16 bases left in between. From germline, CDR1 is MNHEY and CDR2 SMNVEV (reference sequence). There are 14 residues in the CDR3. CDR3 sequence reads: CASSFSQGEIGYTF. The CDR3 region has the DNA TGTGCCAGCAGTTTTTCACAGGGCGAGATAGGCTACACCTTC.

This chain joins TRBV28 and TRBJ1-6; TRBD1 matches at 7 bases. V was clipped by 3 bases and J by 3 bases; unmatched bases: 5. This CDR3 has 16 amino acids. The germline V gene has CDR1 MDHEN and CDR2 SYDVKM. The CDR3 spells CASSLDRQYYNSPLHF. DNA of the CDR3: TGTGCCAGCAGTTTGGACAGGCAATACTATAATTCACCCCTCCACTTT.

This rearrangement joins TRBV28 to TRBJ1-5, with a tentative D call TRBD1 (5 bases). Germline CDR1 MDHEN, CDR2 SYDVKM. The CDR3 length is 15 residues. Trimming removed 11 bases from V and 3 bases from J, with 20 bases in between. CDR3 DNA: TGTGCCGCCGGACCTGGGGCGGGAAACAATCAGCCCCAGCATTTT. As protein: CAAGPGAGNNQPQHF.

The J gene is TRBJ1-6, the V gene TRBV2, with D perhaps matching TRBD1 (5 bases). The V and J ends lost 7 bases and 5 bases respectively, with 9 bases between them. This CDR3 region has 13 residues. Germline V lookup: CDR1 SNHLY, CDR2 FYNNEI. The CDR3 region is CASTDSNNSPLHF. The DNA for the CDR3 is TGTGCCAGCACTGACAGTAATAATTCACCCCTCCACTTT.

In nucleotides, the CDR3 is TGTGCCTGGGCCTCGGGGGCTAGCGGGAGGGCCAGGGCCTACAATGAGCAGTTCTTC. It yields the protein CAWASGASGRARAYNEQFF. The V gene is TRBV30, the J gene TRBJ2-1; TRBD2 matches at 12 bases. The germline CDR1 and CDR2 sequences are GTSNPN and SVGIG (reference sequence). The V gene end was trimmed by 5 bases and the J gene end by 2 bases; junction bases not matched to a gene: 16. This CDR3 region has 19 residues.

The V and J genes are TRBV10-3 and TRBJ2-1; weak D call: TRBD2 (5 bases). The CDR3 contains 15 residues. Trimming cost V 0 bases and J 0 bases, with 6 bases left between them. Germline values: CDR1 ENHRY, CDR2 SYGVKD. CDR3 DNA sequence: TGTGCCATCAGTGAGTCCGGGGTCTCCTACAATGAGCAGTTCTTC. It translates to CAISESGVSYNEQFF.

This sequence joins TRBV28 and TRBJ2-3; TRBD2 matches at 8 bases. Losses at the gene ends were 4 bases for V and 3 bases for J; bases not matched to a gene: 6. CDR1 and CDR2 from the germline V gene are MDHEN and SYDVKM. This CDR3 comprises 15 residues. The CDR3 loop is CASSSPSGRTDTQYF. Here the CDR3 DNA reads TGTGCCAGCAGTTCCCCGAGCGGGAGAACAGATACGCAGTATTTT.

The genes are TRBV6-2 or TRBV6-3 and TRBJ1-5; no clear D. CDR1 is MNHEY and CDR2 is SVGEGT in the germline V gene. The ends were cut back, 0 bases at V and 0 bases at J, with 12 bases in the middle. The length of the CDR3 is 17 residues. The CDR3 loop is CASSYSMRTISNQPQHF. The CDR3 coding sequence is TGTGCCAGCAGTTACTCGATGAGGACTATTAGCAATCAGCCCCAGCATTTT.

The CDR3 nucleotides read TGCGCCAGCAGCCAGCCCACACAGGGATCCTACGAGCAGTACTTC. Amino acids: CASSQPTQGSYEQYF. The V call is TRBV4-1, the J call TRBJ2-7, with a weak D call TRBD1 (6 bases). This CDR3 is built from 15 residues. With 3 bases removed from V and 1 base from J, the gap between germline ends came to 13 bases. Germline V lookup: CDR1 MGHRA, CDR2 YSYEKL.

This chain joins TRBV7-3 and TRBJ2-1; D is perhaps TRBD1 (7 bases). CDR3 length equals 13 residues. V was trimmed by 5 bases and J by 12 bases, leaving 17 bases between them. Germline V gene data show CDR1 as SGHTA and CDR2 as FQGTGA. The CDR3 region is CASSQGGVKLQFF. CDR3 in DNA: TGTGCCAGCAGCCAGGGGGGAGTAAAACTGCAGTTCTTC.

This clone was counted only a few times. The chain uses TRBV7-3 and TRBJ2-1, with D possibly matching TRBD2 (6 bases). The V end was cut by 1 base, the J end by 7 bases, with 14 bases between. The CDR3 runs to 15 residues. Germline V gene lookup returns CDR1 SGHTA and CDR2 FQGTGA. CDR3 protein: CASSLMFAGTNEQFF. In DNA form, the CDR3 reads TGTGCCAGCAGCTTAATGTTCGCGGGAACGAATGAGCAGTTCTTC.

This sequence joins TRBV9 and TRBJ1-2; no definite D call. V lost 0 bases to trimming and J lost 1 base, with 4 bases between them. The CDR3 extends over 13 amino acids. From germline, CDR1 is SGDLS and CDR2 YYNGEE. The CDR3 loop reads CASSVDLNYGYTF. DNA of the CDR3: TGTGCCAGCAGCGTAGATCTTAACTATGGCTACACCTTC.

This clone was recorded once. The V call is TRBV5-6, the J call TRBJ2-4; 7 bases align to TRBD2. Losses at the gene ends were 3 bases for V and 2 bases for J; bases not matched to a gene: 8. Germline lookup yields CDR1 SGHDT and CDR2 YYEEEE. The CDR3 consists of 16 residues. The CDR3 is CASSSWMGGTKNIQYF. CDR3 DNA: TGTGCCAGCAGCTCATGGATGGGGGGGACCAAAAACATTCAGTACTTC.

The V gene is TRBV20-1, the J gene TRBJ1-1; 8 nucleotides align to TRBD1. J lost 11 bases, V lost 3 bases, and 17 bases had no gene match. Germline V gene data show CDR1 as DFQATT and CDR2 as SNEGSKA (reference sequence). The CDR3 loop spans 15 amino acids. Here the CDR3 DNA reads TGCAGTGCTAGTCCTCAATCCGGGACAGGAGAAGCGGCTTTCTTT. It yields the protein CSASPQSGTGEAAFF.

The chain uses TRBV7-2 and TRBJ2-7; D gene unclear. The germline V and J ends were trimmed by 2 bases and 4 bases, with 3 bases remaining between them. CDR1 is SGHTA and CDR2 is FQGNSA in the germline V gene. This CDR3 comprises 11 residues. CDR3 region: CASSLSYEQYF. The CDR3 nucleotides read TGTGCCAGCAGCTTATCGTACGAGCAGTACTTC.

The gene calls are TRBV2 and TRBJ1-5; D ambiguous. V was trimmed by 5 bases and J by 2 bases, leaving 4 bases between them. CDR1 and CDR2 from the germline V gene are SNHLY and FYNNEI. The CDR3 covers 12 residues. The CDR3 is CASSLGNQPQHF. In DNA form, the CDR3 reads TGTGCCAGCAGTTTAGGCAATCAGCCCCAGCATTTT.

The J gene is TRBJ1-6, the V gene TRBV29-1, with 7 nucleotides matching TRBD1. CDR3 length: 13 amino acids. V was pared by 7 bases and J by 3 bases, with 3 bases of the junction left unmatched. Germline V lookup: CDR1 SQVTM, CDR2 ANQGSEA. CDR3 nucleotide sequence: TGCAGCGCCGGGACAGACTATAATTCACCCCTCCACTTT. As protein: CSAGTDYNSPLHF. Full variable domain (remainder filled in from reference TRBV29-1 and TRBJ1-6): SAVISQKPSRDICQRGTSLTIQCQVDSQVTMMFWYRQQPGQSLTLIATANQGSEATYESGFVIDKFPISRPNLTFSTLTVSNMSPEDSSIYLCSAGTDYNSPLHFGNGTRLTVT.

This rearrangement joins TRBV5-1 to TRBJ1-1; D is unclear. The V end was cut by 0 bases, the J end by 5 bases, with 11 bases between. The CDR3 loop spans 14 amino acids. Germline CDR1 is SGHRS and CDR2 is YFSETQ. DNA of the CDR3: TGCGCCAGCAGCTTGGCCCCCTTACAGACTGAAGCTTTCTTT. It specifies CASSLAPLQTEAFF.

V is TRBV9 and J is TRBJ2-5, with 9 bases lining up with TRBD1. CDR1 SGDLS and CDR2 YYNGEE come from the germline V gene. J gave up 6 bases and V 7 bases, and 7 bases lay outside the gene matches. This CDR3 spans 13 amino acids. The CDR3 bases are TGTGCCAGCTCCGGGACAGGGCGGCAGACCCAGTACTTC. It yields the protein CASSGTGRQTQYF.

The chain links TRBV10-3 to TRBJ1-1; D gene ambiguous. This CDR3 has 14 amino acids. Germline values: CDR1 ENHRY, CDR2 SYGVKD. V lost 3 bases and J 6 bases, leaving 14 bases between the germline ends. DNA for the CDR3: TGTGCCATCAGTGACGCGAGGCTTCTCTCTGAAGCTTTCTTT. Its translation: CAISDARLLSEAFF.

The V and J genes are TRBV5-1 and TRBJ1-2; TRBD1 is a possible D gene (5 bases). V gave up 1 base and J gave up 2 bases, with 12 bases separating them. CDR1 and CDR2 from the germline V gene are SGHRS and YFSETQ. The CDR3 has 15 residues. CDR3 region: CASSLSSPGNYGYTF. In nucleotides, the CDR3 is TGCGCCAGCAGCTTGTCATCCCCAGGGAACTATGGCTACACCTTC.

This sequence joins TRBV4-2 and TRBJ1-3, with D uncertain. CDR3 length: 16 amino acids. From germline, CDR1 is LGHNA and CDR2 YNFKEQ. The V end was cut by 1 base, the J end by 8 bases, with 18 bases between. The CDR3 spells CASSQAAGEGGDTIYF. The CDR3 DNA follows: TGTGCCAGCAGCCAAGCCGCCGGGGAGGGTGGGGACACCATATATTTT.

CDR3 sequence reads: CASNPTGIREAFF. The CDR3 bases are TGTGCCAGCAATCCGACAGGGATCCGTGAAGCTTTCTTT. V gene TRBV28 combines with J gene TRBJ1-1, with TRBD1 matching 7 bases. The V and J ends lost 7 bases and 7 bases, in that order; junction bases with no gene match: 9. The CDR3 runs to 13 residues. Germline CDR1 reads MDHEN; CDR2 reads SYDVKM. Full variable domain (rest looked up from reference TRBV28 and TRBJ1-1): DVKVTQSSRYLVKRTGEKVFLECVQDMDHENMFWYRQDPGLGLRLIYFSYDVKMKEKGDIPEGYSVSREKKERFSLILESASTNQTSMYLCASNPTGIREAFFGQGTRLTVV.

CDR3 region: CASSVDTGRADTQYF. In DNA form, the CDR3 reads TGTGCCAGCAGCGTAGATACGGGAAGGGCAGATACGCAGTATTTT. The chain uses TRBV9 and TRBJ2-3; tentative D call: TRBD2 (5 bases). This CDR3 contains 15 residues. The germline CDR1 and CDR2 sequences are SGDLS and YYNGEE. Between the trimmed V and J ends, which lost 0 bases and 4 bases, there was a span of 12 bases.

V usage is TRBV6-5 and J usage is TRBJ1-5; D is uncertain. Germline CDR1 reads MNHEY; CDR2 reads SVGAGI. This CDR3 spans 15 amino acids. V lost 8 bases, J lost 0 bases, and 14 bases lay in between. For the CDR3, the DNA is TGTGCCAGCGTAACAGCTCTTAATAGCAATCAGCCCCAGCATTTT. Translation: CASVTALNSNQPQHF.

This clone was detected a few times. J is TRBJ1-2 and V is TRBV28; D possibly corresponds to TRBD1 (6 bases). CDR3 length equals 14 residues. CDR1 MDHEN and CDR2 SYDVKM come from the germline V gene. Trimming cost V 3 bases and J 7 bases, with 15 bases left between them. For the CDR3, the DNA is TGTGCCAGCAGTTTCGTCGCGGGGGCGACTGGCTACACCTTC. It encodes CASSFVAGATGYTF.